This TCR beta chain emerged from a study of blood T cell repertoires in COVID-19 (dated by TCRdb to about 2020). For the wider study: The collaborator samples originated in the United States, Italy and Spain and spanned the acute and convalescent phases of COVID-19. The material from the prospective study consisted of cDNA or gDNA derived from T cells, B-cell-depleted T cells, or PBMCs. The samples were drawn from two sources: the first 160 participants of the ongoing ImmuneRACE study, and fewer than 1,500 subjects contributed by 6 global collaborators. The repertoires were released in a freely available public database intended as a resource for research on the immune response to SARS-CoV-2. Where HLA class I and class II types were available, the types were taken from metadata supplied by the sample provider, not from assay-based typing. The dataset comprised deeply sampled blood TCRbeta repertoires from subjects exposed to, actively infected with, or recovered from COVID-19. A de-identified subject ID, COVID-19 status, age in years and sex were almost always included in the sample metadata.

The CDR3 runs 13 residues from the cysteine to the phenylalanine. CDR3 DNA only is kept here, 39 bases in frame from base 1. V drops 0 bases and J drops 6 bases, leaving 9 bases in between. CDR1 and CDR2 are read off the germline V gene (reference sequence) as SSHAT and FNYEAQ. Collaborating institutions collected whole blood in K2EDTA tubes following their own protocols. For TCRbeta analysis, collaborators shipped samples as frozen whole blood, isolated PBMCs, or DNA extracted from either of those sample types. On this clone: Its antigen has not been determined. No base qualities exist here, and no much larger clone lies one base off it.

The immunoSEQ Assay, a bias-controlled multiplex PCR, was used to amplify TCRbeta CDR3 regions from genomic DNA. The original pipeline was this. Within the assay, amplification of reference gene primers was used to estimate how many nucleated cells each sample contained. To quantify the absolute abundance of each unique TCRbeta CDR3 rearrangement, sequence reads were collapsed and filtered. For each sample, productive Simpson clonality was calculated by taking the square root of Simpson's diversity index across productive rearrangements. In its TCRdb copy, this immuneACCESS table keeps in-frame sequences only and misses some clones. Where compared with another copy, unresolved V genes explain less than half of these, and the others have no known cause. That table furnishes V, J and clone size, whereas the DNA furnished D and trimming. This sample comprises 150,000 to 200,000 clones, roughly 90% of them detected only once. The top ten constitute about a fifth of the sample.

What the authors observed across the whole study: The amount of clinical and demographic metadata varied by source and participant and was provided uncurated.

This chain is built from TRBV7-7 and TRBJ2-7, with the D segment identity uncertain. Sequenced material: peripheral blood. The TCR was taken from a man between 65 and 85 years old with active or convalescent COVID-19. The nucleotides are TGTGCCAGCAGCTTAGCGCAACAATCCGAGCAGTACTTC. Translated, this gives CASSLAQQSEQYF.